The present entry profiles one T cell receptor (beta chain) with its context. Its antigen is not identified. This sample is part of a study of Ad26.COV2.S vaccination and SARS-CoV-2 variants. Across the study: The study gave Ad26.COV2.S intramuscularly, once or twice 56 days apart.

Treatment in this sample: 15 to 20 received Ad26.COV2.S at low or high dose, single or two shots; about 5 received placebo; per-sample allocation not given. Collection of the samples took place on day 63 after the first injection of vaccine or placebo. The CDR3 has 16 amino acids. The V end was cut by 5 bases, the J end by 8 bases, with 22 bases between. Germline V gene data show CDR1 as LNHDA and CDR2 as SQIVND (reference sequence). Generated by immunoSEQ multiplex PCR, the TCRdb table keeps only in-frame clones and is missing some. The sample has 350,000 to 450,000 clones, roughly 90% seen once; the top ten hold 1.5% to 2%. General study findings and limits: Responses of T cells in total may have been underestimated by the TCR breadth and depth analyses. Recipients of either vaccine or placebo displayed similar breadth of non-spike TCRs. Vaccinees reportedly had broad spike-specific CD8+ and CD4+ T cell responses.

The chain couples TRBV19 to TRBJ1-3, with a possible D match to TRBD1 (6 bases). Specimen: peripheral blood, collected in a trial of Ad26.COV2.S vaccine versus placebo. This TCR came from a person between 18 and 65 years old who received the Ad26.COV2.S COVID-19 vaccine or a placebo. The CDR3 DNA reads as TGTGCCAGTAGTCCGACGGGACAATCGGGGTCTGACACCATATATTTT. This codes for CASSPTGQSGSDTIYF.